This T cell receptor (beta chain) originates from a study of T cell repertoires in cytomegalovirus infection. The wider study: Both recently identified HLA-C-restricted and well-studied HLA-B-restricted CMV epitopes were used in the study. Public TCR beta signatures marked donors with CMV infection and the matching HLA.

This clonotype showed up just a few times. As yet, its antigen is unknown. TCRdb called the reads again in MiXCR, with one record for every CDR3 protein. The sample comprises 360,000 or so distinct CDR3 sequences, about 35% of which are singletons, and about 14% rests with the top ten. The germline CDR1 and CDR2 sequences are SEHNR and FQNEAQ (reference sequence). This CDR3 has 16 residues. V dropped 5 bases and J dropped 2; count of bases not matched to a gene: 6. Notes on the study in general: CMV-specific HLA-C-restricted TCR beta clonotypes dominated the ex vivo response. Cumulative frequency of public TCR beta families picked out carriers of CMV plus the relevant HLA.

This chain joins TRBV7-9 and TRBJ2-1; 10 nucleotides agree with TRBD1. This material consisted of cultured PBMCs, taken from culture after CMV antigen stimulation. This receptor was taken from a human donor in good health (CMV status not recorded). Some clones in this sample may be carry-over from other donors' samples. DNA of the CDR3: TGTGCCAGCAGCGATTTCGACAGGGGGCCCTACAATGAGCAGTTCTTC. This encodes CASSDFDRGPYNEQFF.